One and the same sample provided the 21 T cell receptor beta chains below, sequenced in a study of cytomegalovirus exposure and HLA in healthy donors. Only in-frame clones appear in the TCRdb table, and some are missing; sequencing was by immunoSEQ multiplex PCR. Among 250,000 to 300,000 clones listed, 90% were seen once. Sample: PBMCs. The origin of the receptors is a woman in her late teens or twenties in good health and CMV-seronegative.

The CDR3 protein is CASSLGTGRGYTF. The CDR3 nucleotides read TGCGCCAGCAGCCTCGGGACAGGGAGGGGCTACACCTTC. V is TRBV4-1 and J is TRBJ1-2, with TRBD1 identical over 9 bases. V shed 4 bases and J 8 bases; nucleotides not matched to a gene: 5. The CDR3 loop spans 13 amino acids. In germline, CDR1 is MGHRA, CDR2 YSYEKL.

V is TRBV5-4 and J is TRBJ2-2; no reliable D call. Trimming removed 0 bases from V and 5 bases from J, with 8 bases in between. Germline V CDR1 and CDR2: SGHNT, YYREEE (reference sequence). This CDR3 spans 14 amino acids. The CDR3 nucleotides read TGTGCCAGCAGCTTGGTCGACGGGACCGGGGAGCTGTTTTTT. Translation: CASSLVDGTGELFF. The complete variable domain, with remaining parts taken from reference TRBV5-4 and TRBJ2-2, reads ETGVTQSPTHLIKTRGQQVTLRCSSQSGHNTVSWYQQALGQGPQFIFQYYREEENGRGNFPPRFSGLQFPNYSSELNVNALELDDSALYLCASSLVDGTGELFFGEGSRLTVL.

The chain is built from TRBV6-5 and TRBJ2-2; 10 bases are a match to TRBD1. The CDR3 extends over 14 amino acids. The germline V gene has CDR1 MNHEY and CDR2 SVGAGI. The V and J ends lost 6 bases and 7 bases, in that order; junction bases with no gene match: 5. CDR3 DNA sequence: TGTGCCAGCAGGGGGACAGGGGACGGCGGGGAGCTGTTTTTT. As protein: CASRGTGDGGELFF.

In its sample, this clone was seen once. The chain has TRBV4-1 and TRBJ2-7; TRBD1 matches at 9 bases. Germline V CDR1 and CDR2: MGHRA, YSYEKL. V shed 1 base and J 3 bases; nucleotides not matched to a gene: 7. CDR3 length: 16 residues. The CDR3 DNA sequence: TGCGCCAGCAGCCAAGTAGGGGGACAGGGCTTCTACGAGCAGTACGTC. Protein: CASSQVGGQGFYEQYV.

This sequence joins TRBV4-1 and TRBJ1-3; possible D gene TRBD1, 5 bases. Looked up from germline, CDR1 is MGHRA and CDR2 is YSYEKL. This CDR3 comprises 17 residues. Trimming took 0 bases from V and 4 from J, leaving 16 bases between them. This CDR3 is CASSQEVGLGHGNTIYF. The CDR3 DNA follows: TGCGCCAGCAGCCAAGAAGTCGGATTAGGACACGGAAACACCATATATTTT.

CDR3 sequence reads: CASSLAPSGGGNEQFF. The CDR3 bases are TGCGCCAGCAGTCTGGCCCCTAGCGGGGGGGGCAATGAGCAGTTCTTC. This chain links TRBV5-1 with TRBJ2-1, with 12 positions matching TRBD2. In germline, CDR1 is SGHRS, CDR2 YFSETQ. The CDR3 is 16 amino acids. V shed 5 bases, J shed 6 bases, and the junction held 9 bases outside the gene matches.

This clone was recorded a few times. The chain couples TRBV7-9 to TRBJ2-2; 8 bases fit TRBD1. Looked up from germline, CDR1 is SEHNR and CDR2 is FQNEAQ (reference sequence). The CDR3 covers 14 residues. The ends lost 4 bases at V and 7 bases at J; junction bases unmatched: 5. CDR3 region: CASSYWTGIGELFF. The CDR3 region has the DNA TGTGCCAGCAGCTACTGGACAGGGATCGGGGAGCTGTTTTTT.

This clone appeared once. The CDR3 loop reads CASSPGTVATDEAFF. DNA for the CDR3: TGTGCCAGCAGTCCCGGGACAGTCGCCACCGATGAAGCTTTCTTT. The chain has TRBV27 and TRBJ1-1; 7 bases map to TRBD1. The V gene's germline CDR1 is MNHEY and CDR2 SMNVEV (reference sequence). This CDR3 is 15 amino acids long. V was clipped by 5 bases and J by 7 bases; unmatched bases: 13.

The chain couples TRBV6-5 to TRBJ1-2, with 7 bases aligning to TRBD1. The germline V gene encodes CDR1 MNHEY and CDR2 SVGAGI. This CDR3 is 14 amino acids long. Trimming cost V 0 bases and J 6 bases; bases outside gene matches: 4. In DNA, the CDR3 is TGTGCCAGCAGTTACTCGTGGACAGGCGATGGCTACACCTTC. Translating it yields CASSYSWTGDGYTF.

V usage is TRBV15 and J usage is TRBJ1-1, with 10 bases identical to TRBD1. J lost 3 bases, V lost 5 bases, and 3 bases had no gene match. This CDR3 spans 14 amino acids. Germline CDR1 LNHNV, CDR2 YYDKDF (reference sequence). The CDR3 loop reads CATSRGQGDTEAFF. CDR3 nucleotide sequence: TGTGCCACCAGCCGAGGACAGGGGGACACTGAAGCTTTCTTT.

The chain couples TRBV2 to TRBJ2-7; a weak D match, TRBD2 (6 bases). The CDR3 loop spans 18 amino acids. Looked up from germline, CDR1 is SNHLY and CDR2 is FYNNEI. V was shortened by 7 bases and J by 0 bases, with 25 bases between the two germline ends. CDR3 sequence (DNA): TGTGCCAGCACCCTCGAGCGGGTTGGGGGGACGAGCTCCTACGAGCAGTACTTC. As protein: CASTLERVGGTSSYEQYF.

This clone was observed a single time. This chain uses TRBV9 with TRBJ1-2; the D gene is possibly TRBD1 (6 bases). Trimming shortened V by 4 bases and J by 4 bases, and 14 bases separated the two germline ends. Germline V gene sequence: CDR1 SGDLS, CDR2 YYNGEE. This CDR3 comprises 14 residues. CDR3 loop: CASSSGGASYGYTF. The CDR3 DNA reads as TGTGCCAGCAGCTCTGGGGGGGCGAGCTATGGCTACACCTTC.

The chain combines TRBV27 with TRBJ2-7; 7 positions match TRBD2. In germline, CDR1 is MNHEY, CDR2 SMNVEV (reference sequence). The V segment lost 3 bases and the J segment 4 bases; nucleotides outside the gene matches: 6. This CDR3 has 14 amino acids. DNA of the CDR3: TGTGCCAGCAGTTTTAGGCGGGGGAGTTACGAGCAGTACGTC. Protein: CASSFRRGSYEQYV.

The chain is built from TRBV2 and TRBJ2-2, with a tentative D call TRBD2 (5 bases). The V and J ends lost 6 bases and 6 bases respectively, with 14 bases between them. CDR1 is SNHLY, CDR2 FYNNEI, per germline. This CDR3 is 14 amino acids long. The CDR3 nucleotides are TGTGCCAGCAGGACTGATGGGAGCGCCGGGGAGCTGTTTTTT. Amino acids: CASRTDGSAGELFF.

The V call is TRBV18, the J call TRBJ1-5; 11 nucleotides match TRBD1. Germline trimming cut 3 bases from V and 6 bases from J; bases unmatched to any gene: 4. This CDR3 spans 15 amino acids. Germline assignment: CDR1 KGHSH and CDR2 LQKENI. CDR3 in amino acids: CASSPGQGDGQPQHF. CDR3 nucleotide sequence: TGTGCCAGCTCACCGGGACAGGGGGATGGTCAGCCCCAGCATTTT. Complete variable domain (other parts from reference TRBV18 and TRBJ1-5): NAGVMQNPRHLVRRRGQEARLRCSPMKGHSHVYWYRQLPEEGLKFMVYLQKENIIDESGMPKERFSAEFPKEGPSILRIQQVVRGDSAAYFCASSPGQGDGQPQHFGDGTRLSIL.

The V and J genes are TRBV25-1 and TRBJ2-3, with TRBD2 matching over 11 bases. This CDR3 region has 13 residues. With V trimmed by 5 bases and J by 8 bases, 3 bases remained unmatched. Germline loops: CDR1 MGHDK, CDR2 SYGVNS. The CDR3 DNA follows: TGTGCCAGCAGTTTAGCGGGGGGGCCTACGCAGTATTTT. Translating gives CASSLAGGPTQYF.

This chain joins TRBV30 and TRBJ1-5; 9 positions match TRBD1. V lost 1 base, J lost 4 bases, and 2 bases stayed unmatched. Germline loops: CDR1 GTSNPN, CDR2 SVGIG (reference sequence). The CDR3 is made up of 14 amino acids. This CDR3 reads CAWSGTGANQPQHF. The CDR3 DNA reads as TGTGCCTGGAGTGGGACAGGGGCTAATCAGCCCCAGCATTTT.

This chain connects TRBV10-3 to TRBJ2-3, with D perhaps TRBD2 (6 bases). The V end lost 0 bases, the J end lost 2 bases, and 9 bases lay between the germline ends. In germline, CDR1 is ENHRY, CDR2 SYGVKD. The CDR3 is 15 residues long. The CDR3 loop reads CAISESGLPTDTQYF. CDR3 bases: TGTGCCATCAGTGAGTCTGGACTACCCACAGATACGCAGTATTTT.

The rearrangement uses TRBV5-1 and TRBJ1-4, with 8 positions matching TRBD1. V lost 4 bases and J lost 6; bases outside the gene matches: 5. Germline CDR1 is SGHRS and CDR2 is YFSETQ. The CDR3 sequence is 14 residues long. Here the CDR3 DNA reads TGCGCCAGCAGCCTCAGGGGGCTGGATGAAAAACTGTTTTTT. It specifies CASSLRGLDEKLFF.

The chain carries TRBV28 and TRBJ1-2; the D is unclear. The CDR3 totals 13 residues. V was clipped by 6 bases and J by 8 bases, with 16 bases between them. Looked up from germline, CDR1 is MDHEN and CDR2 is SYDVKM. The CDR3 protein is CASRLDGVFGYTF. The CDR3 bases are TGTGCCAGCAGACTAGACGGGGTTTTCGGCTACACCTTC.

V usage is TRBV5-1 and J usage is TRBJ2-2, with 12 positions matching TRBD2. This CDR3 is 16 amino acids long. V dropped 1 base and J dropped 6; count of bases not matched to a gene: 4. The germline CDR1 and CDR2 sequences are SGHRS and YFSETQ. In DNA, the CDR3 is TGCGCCAGCAGCTTGATCCCTAGCGGGGGGGCCGGGGAGCTGTTTTTT. Amino acids: CASSLIPSGGAGELFF.